The 31 T cell receptor beta chains below all came from one sample that was sequenced in a study of blood T cells in healthy people across ages. Then a second PCR, running about 6 to 12 cycles, was carried out with a sample-barcoded 5' primer and a J-beta primer mix. TCRdb re-called the 5' RACE reads through MiXCR, storing one row per CDR3 protein. The sample lists roughly 2 million distinct CDR3 sequences; just under 50% were seen once. The specimen sequenced was blood. These receptors all stem from a middle-aged woman in good health.

V usage is TRBV20-1 and J usage is TRBJ2-4; 7 bases fit TRBD2. The CDR3 loop spans 17 amino acids. J gave up 0 bases and V 3 bases, and 11 bases lay outside the gene matches. From germline, CDR1 is DFQATT and CDR2 SNEGSKA (reference sequence). The DNA for the CDR3 is TGCAGTGCTAGTCCCTGGGAGGGCACTCTAGCCAAAAACATTCAGTACTTC. The encoded protein is CSASPWEGTLAKNIQYF.

The rearrangement joins TRBV6-5 to TRBJ2-3, with TRBD1 identical over 9 bases. J gave up 3 bases and V 5 bases, and 6 bases lay outside the gene matches. The germline CDR1 and CDR2 sequences are MNHEY and SVGAGI. This CDR3 comprises 15 residues. This chain's CDR3 is CASSIRQGVTDTQYF. CDR3 DNA sequence: TGTGCCAGCAGTATCCGACAGGGGGTGACAGATACGCAGTATTTT.

CDR3 protein: CASSFGAGVDEQFF. Here the CDR3 DNA reads TGTGCCAGCAGTTTTGGGGCGGGGGTCGATGAGCAGTTCTTC. The chain combines TRBV28 with TRBJ2-1; 7 nucleotides align to TRBD2. Looked up from germline, CDR1 is MDHEN and CDR2 is SYDVKM. The CDR3 runs to 14 residues. The ends lost 3 bases at V and 8 bases at J; junction bases unmatched: 7.

V gene TRBV20-1 combines with J gene TRBJ2-1, with D uncertain. The CDR3 is made up of 13 amino acids. Germline V gene data show CDR1 as DFQATT and CDR2 as SNEGSKA (reference sequence). V gave up 0 bases and J gave up 9 bases, with 12 bases separating them. The CDR3 region is CSARDHTVTEQFF. CDR3 DNA: TGCAGTGCTAGAGATCACACCGTCACTGAGCAGTTCTTC.

This clonotype has just a few counts. This chain's CDR3 is CASIPRGRSETQYF. The DNA for the CDR3 is TGTGCCAGCATTCCCAGGGGGCGCAGCGAGACCCAGTACTTC. The V and J genes are TRBV6-2 or TRBV6-3 and TRBJ2-5, with 8 positions matching TRBD1. The CDR3 runs to 14 residues. V shed 7 bases, J shed 5 bases, and the junction held 9 bases outside the gene matches. CDR1 MNHEY and CDR2 SVGEGT come from the germline V gene.

V is TRBV20-1 and J is TRBJ1-5, with a tentative D call TRBD1 (6 bases). The CDR3 is 16 residues long. Germline V gene lookup returns CDR1 DFQATT and CDR2 SNEGSKA (reference sequence). V gave up 0 bases and J gave up 0 bases, with 12 bases separating them. The CDR3 here is CSARDSQGFSNQPQHF. The CDR3 DNA follows: TGCAGTGCTAGAGACTCACAGGGATTTAGCAATCAGCCCCAGCATTTT.

The chain links TRBV2 to TRBJ2-7; 8 nucleotides match TRBD2. The germline gives CDR1 SNHLY, CDR2 FYNNEI. This CDR3 comprises 13 residues. V was pared by 5 bases and J by 2 bases, with 2 bases of the junction left unmatched. The CDR3 DNA sequence: TGTGCCAGCAGTAGGACTAGCCCCTACGAGCAGTACTTC. Translated, it gives CASSRTSPYEQYF.

This clonotype was observed a few times. The chain has TRBV29-1 and TRBJ2-1, with 8 nucleotides matching TRBD1. V shed 6 bases, J shed 6 bases, and the junction held 7 bases outside the gene matches. The CDR3 is 13 amino acids. Germline V gene data show CDR1 as SQVTM and CDR2 as ANQGSEA. The CDR3 coding sequence is TGCAGCGTGAGGGGACAGGCCATCAATGAGCAGTTCTTC. It encodes CSVRGQAINEQFF.

V usage is TRBV14 and J usage is TRBJ2-7; 8 nucleotides line up with TRBD1. Germline assignment: CDR1 SGHDN and CDR2 FVKESK. Unmatched junction bases numbered 14, after V lost 4 bases and J lost 6 bases. This CDR3 is 16 amino acids long. The CDR3 bases are TGTGCCAGCAGCCCTTCTCCCGGGACAGGTAGCGGCGAGCAGTACTTC. This encodes CASSPSPGTGSGEQYF.

V gene TRBV2 combines with J gene TRBJ2-3, with a tentative D call TRBD2 (6 bases). Trimming shortened V by 8 bases and J by 1 base, and 16 bases separated the two germline ends. Germline CDR1 reads SNHLY; CDR2 reads FYNNEI. This CDR3 is 15 amino acids long. CDR3 protein: CASVKVASGTDTQYF. The CDR3 bases are TGTGCCAGCGTCAAAGTGGCTAGCGGCACAGATACGCAGTATTTT. Drawing the rest from reference TRBV2 and TRBJ2-3, the complete variable domain is EPEVTQTPSHQVTQMGQEVILRCVPISNHLYFYWYRQILGQKVEFLVSFYNNEISEKSEIFDDQFSVERPDGSNFTLKIRSTKLEDSAMYFCASVKVASGTDTQYFGPGTRLTVL.

V and J are TRBV27 and TRBJ1-6; 7 nucleotides match TRBD1. Germline CDR1 and CDR2: MNHEY and SMNVEV (reference sequence). Losses at the gene ends were 5 bases for V and 9 bases for J; bases not matched to a gene: 19. The CDR3 loop spans 18 amino acids. The DNA of the CDR3 is TGTGCCAGCAGTGGTCAGGGGGAGGTCGGGCGCCCTTCTTCACCCCTCCACTTT. Protein sequence: CASSGQGEVGRPSSPLHF.

The gene calls are TRBV7-2 and TRBJ2-1; possibly TRBD1 for D (6 bases). This CDR3 has 14 residues. Trimming stripped 5 bases from V and 11 bases from J, with 19 bases between. Germline V gives CDR1 SGHTA, CDR2 FQGNSA. The CDR3 region has the DNA TGTGCCAGCAGCCCGACGCTGGTAGGGACACAGCAGTTCTTC. Its translation: CASSPTLVGTQQFF.

This clonotype has just a few counts. The CDR3 region is CATSETGGPSTDTQYF. The CDR3, as DNA: TGTGCCACCAGTGAGACGGGGGGCCCTAGCACAGATACGCAGTATTTT. The J gene is TRBJ2-3, the V gene TRBV24-1; D is possibly TRBD2 (7 bases). The CDR3 totals 16 residues. V was cut by 4 bases and J by 0 bases, with 13 bases left in between. Germline loops: CDR1 KGHDR, CDR2 SFDVKD.

V is TRBV6-6 and J is TRBJ1-4, with D perhaps matching TRBD1 (5 bases). The V end was cut by 8 bases, the J end by 8 bases, with 15 bases between. The CDR3 sequence is 13 residues long. The germline V gene encodes CDR1 MNHNY and CDR2 SVGAGI (reference sequence). The CDR3 loop is CASLWGSEEKLFF. In nucleotides, the CDR3 is TGTGCCAGCCTTTGGGGGTCGGAGGAAAAACTGTTTTTT.

V usage is TRBV21-1 and J usage is TRBJ2-7. TRBV21-1 is described as a pseudogene. The CDR3 spans 13 residues. The CDR3 sequence is CASRSMKSYEQYF. CDR3 sequence (DNA): TGTGCCAGCAGATCAATGAAGAGCTACGAGCAGTACTTC.

The chain recombines TRBV24-1 with TRBJ2-5, with 7 bases lining up with TRBD1. V was clipped by 4 bases and J by 1 base; unmatched bases: 8. Per the germline V gene, CDR1 is KGHDR and CDR2 is SFDVKD. The length of the CDR3 is 16 residues. CDR3 protein: CATSEPTQGPQETQYF. CDR3 in DNA: TGTGCCACCAGTGAACCTACACAGGGGCCCCAAGAGACCCAGTACTTC.

This sequence joins TRBV20-1 and TRBJ2-5; no definite D call. The germline V gene encodes CDR1 DFQATT and CDR2 SNEGSKA (reference sequence). Trimming cost V 0 bases and J 2 bases, with 10 bases left between them. CDR3 size: 14 residues. CDR3: CSARDDRAQETQYF. The CDR3 DNA reads TGCAGTGCTAGAGATGACCGGGCTCAAGAGACCCAGTACTTC.

The V gene is TRBV11-2, the J gene TRBJ2-3; the D gene could be TRBD1 or TRBD2 (5 bases each). The germline V gene encodes CDR1 SGHAT and CDR2 FQNNGV. V was pared by 2 bases and J by 5 bases, with 11 bases between. This CDR3 region has 14 residues. The CDR3 reads CASSLRAGRDTQYF. The CDR3, as DNA: TGTGCCAGCAGCTTAAGGGCAGGGAGAGATACGCAGTATTTT.

This chain uses TRBV5-1 with TRBJ1-2, with D possibly being TRBD1 (5 bases). The length of the CDR3 is 17 residues. V gave up 4 bases and J gave up 8 bases, with 27 bases separating them. Germline V gene sequence: CDR1 SGHRS, CDR2 YFSETQ. The DNA of the CDR3 is TGCGCCAGCAGCGCGAACAGGCCAGGTTCTGCCTATGGAGGCTACACCTTC. This sequence encodes CASSANRPGSAYGGYTF.

V is TRBV6-5 and J is TRBJ2-1, with 7 bases lining up with TRBD2. This CDR3 is 14 amino acids long. From germline, CDR1 is MNHEY and CDR2 SVGAGI. V lost 5 bases, J lost 8 bases, and 9 bases stayed unmatched. CDR3 sequence reads: CASSRTSRGDEQFF. The CDR3 nucleotides read TGTGCCAGCAGTAGGACTAGTCGTGGCGATGAGCAGTTCTTC.

The chain is built from TRBV6-2 or TRBV6-3 and TRBJ2-1; D gene ambiguous. Germline V gene sequence: CDR1 MNHEY, CDR2 SVGEGT. The CDR3 length is 13 residues. The V end lost 8 bases, the J end lost 15 bases, and 23 bases lay between the germline ends. The CDR3: CASLRPAGSIWFF. In DNA, the CDR3 is TGTGCCAGCCTCCGGCCGGCCGGTAGTATTTGGTTCTTC.

This chain links TRBV28 with TRBJ2-5, with TRBD1 as a possible D gene (5 bases). The J call may be in error: the DNA end matches TRBJ2-7 better. The CDR3 covers 12 residues. Germline assignment: CDR1 MDHEN and CDR2 SYDVKM. Written as DNA, the CDR3 is TGTGCCACAGGGCTCCACTCCTACGAGCAGTACTTC. Amino acids: CATGLHSYEQYF.

The sample holds many counts of this clonotype. This chain connects TRBV5-1 to TRBJ2-1; D is perhaps TRBD1 (6 bases). The V gene's germline CDR1 is SGHRS and CDR2 YFSETQ. The CDR3 runs to 15 residues. Deletions cut 0 bases from V and 5 bases from J, with 12 bases between. The CDR3 nucleotides read TGCGCCAGCAGCTTGGTTCAGGGGTTTAACAATGAGCAGTTCTTC. It encodes CASSLVQGFNNEQFF.

The table lists this clonotype with a few counts. The chain recombines TRBV6-1 with TRBJ2-7; 7 nucleotides match TRBD1. The CDR3 is 15 amino acids. Germline V CDR1 and CDR2: MNHNS, SASEGT. V trimming: 3 bases; J trimming: 3 bases; junction bases outside the gene matches: 8. The CDR3 DNA follows: TGTGCCAGCAGTGACGCGACAGGGTTAAGCTACGAGCAGTACTTC. It is translated as CASSDATGLSYEQYF.

The chain recombines TRBV7-6 with TRBJ1-2, with a possible D match to TRBD1 (6 bases). V was trimmed by 1 base and J by 8 bases, leaving 17 bases between them. This CDR3 contains 15 residues. Germline V gives CDR1 SGHVS, CDR2 FNYEAQ. The CDR3 DNA is TGTGCCAGCAGCTTAGAAGGGGGGGCATTCGGCGGCTACACCTTC. Translation: CASSLEGGAFGGYTF.

The V and J genes are TRBV7-2 and TRBJ2-7; 9 nucleotides match TRBD2. Germline values: CDR1 SGHTA, CDR2 FQGNSA. The CDR3 totals 15 residues. The V and J ends lost 5 bases and 0 bases, in that order; junction bases with no gene match: 5. The CDR3 DNA follows: TGTGCCAGCAGCCGGAGGACTAGCGCCTCCTACGAGCAGTACTTC. Its protein product is CASSRRTSASYEQYF.

The chain couples TRBV3-1 to TRBJ2-1; D ambiguous. The V and J ends lost 4 bases and 8 bases respectively, with 12 bases between them. From germline, CDR1 is LGHDT and CDR2 YNNKEL (reference sequence). The CDR3 is 13 residues long. Written as DNA, the CDR3 is TGTGCCAGCAGCCGATCCCTAGTAGATGAGCAGTTCTTC. It is translated as CASSRSLVDEQFF.

In its sample, this clonotype was seen a few times. CDR3 in DNA: TGTGCCAGCACGGGGGGACCCACAGATACGCAGTATTTT. This codes for CASTGGPTDTQYF. V usage is TRBV27 and J usage is TRBJ2-3; 7 bases align to TRBD2. Germline lookup yields CDR1 MNHEY and CDR2 SMNVEV (reference sequence). V lost 7 bases and J lost 2; bases outside the gene matches: 3. This CDR3 has 13 amino acids.

In this sample, this clonotype turned up a few times. The chain employs TRBV27 and TRBJ2-5; no definite D call. This CDR3 is 15 amino acids long. Germline V gives CDR1 MNHEY, CDR2 SMNVEV (reference sequence). V lost 6 bases to trimming and J lost 5 bases, with 19 bases between them. As DNA, the CDR3 is TGTGCCAGCAGCCGAGGAGTGGGCGGAGTCGAGACCCAGTACTTC. As protein: CASSRGVGGVETQYF.

J is TRBJ2-3 and V is TRBV4-2; D gene uncertain. CDR1 and CDR2 from the germline V gene are LGHNA and YNFKEQ. V dropped 0 bases and J dropped 4 bases, with 8 bases sitting between them. The CDR3 length is 14 residues. This CDR3 is CASSQDPAPDTQYF. The CDR3 DNA follows: TGTGCCAGCAGCCAAGATCCGGCGCCAGATACGCAGTATTTT.

There are a few counts of this clonotype. This chain joins TRBV4-3 and TRBJ1-6; TRBD1 is a possible D gene (5 bases). Germline V gene lookup returns CDR1 LGHNA and CDR2 YSLEER. This CDR3 comprises 15 residues. V shed 0 bases and J shed 7 bases, with 10 bases lying between them. CDR3 in DNA: TGCGCCAGCAGCCAAGATAGGGGCGCGAATTCACCCCTCCACTTT. The encoded protein is CASSQDRGANSPLHF.